The rows below give T cell receptor beta chains drawn from one sample of a study of T cell repertoires in cytomegalovirus infection. TCRdb ran MiXCR on the reads and lists one entry per CDR3 protein. The profile shows roughly 300,000 distinct CDR3 sequences, 9.5% of them singletons. The sequenced sample consisted of PBMCs. The receptors were gathered from a human donor in good health (CMV status not recorded). Some clones in this sample may be carry-over from other donors' samples. Each CDR3 is given with its conserved first and last residue. A D gene is named only where the DNA matches it firmly. A row's size may be missing; if present it is once, few, many or a size class.

TRBV4-2	TRBJ2-1	TRBD2	-	CASSQTTSGGAWDEQFF	TGTGCCAGCAGCCAAACTACTAGCGGGGGAGCCTGGGATGAGCAGTTCTTC
TRBV28	TRBJ1-5	-	-	CASSSRAGQPGGQPQHF	TGTGCCAGCAGTTCGAGGGCAGGGCAGCCCGGGGGTCAGCCCCAGCATTTT
TRBV15	TRBJ1-4	-	many	CATSRALDNRKLFF	TGTGCCACCAGCAGAGCCCTAGACAACCGAAAACTGTTTTTT
TRBV6-1	TRBJ1-1	TRBD1	many	CASSQPDRGQRTEAFF	TGTGCCAGCTCACAACCGGACAGGGGGCAGCGCACTGAAGCTTTCTTT
TRBV7-2	TRBJ2-2	TRBD2	many	CASSFGVPSGRGAGELFF	TGTGCCAGCAGCTTTGGGGTTCCTAGCGGGAGGGGGGCCGGGGAGCTGTTTTTT
TRBV2	TRBJ1-5	-	-	CASHRQRSNQPQHF	TGTGCCAGCCATCGGCAAAGGAGCAATCAGCCCCAGCATTTT
TRBV7-2	TRBJ1-5	TRBD1	many	CASSPDRAPNQPQHF	TGTGCCAGCAGCCCCGACAGGGCACCCAATCAGCCCCAGCATTTT
TRBV7-2	TRBJ2-2	TRBD1	many	CASRVRTGAGELFF	TGTGCCAGCAGGGTCCGGACAGGGGCCGGGGAGCTGTTTTTT
TRBV7-9	TRBJ1-1	TRBD1	-	CASNRRWDRVSTEAFF	TGTGCCAGCAACCGACGGTGGGACAGGGTAAGCACTGAAGCTTTCTTT
TRBV7-2	TRBJ2-7	TRBD1	many	CASSSTNPGTDNYEQYF	TGTGCCAGCAGCTCAACCAACCCCGGGACAGATAACTACGAGCAGTACTTC
TRBV27	TRBJ2-1	TRBD2	few	CASTGTPWASGRGEQFF	TGTGCCAGCACCGGTACCCCCTGGGCTAGCGGGAGAGGTGAGCAGTTCTTC
TRBV6-2/TRBV6-3	TRBJ2-7	TRBD2	-	CASTYGGSSYEQYF	TGTGCCAGCACCTACGGGGGGAGTTCCTACGAGCAGTACTTC
TRBV7-2	TRBJ2-5	TRBD2	-	CATAGALEETQYF	TGTGCTACAGCGGGGGCACTCGAGGAGACCCAGTACTTC
TRBV12-3/TRBV12-4	TRBJ2-7	-	-	CASKFLGDTYEQYF	TGTGCCAGCAAATTCCTCGGTGACACCTACGAGCAGTACTTC
TRBV7-2	TRBJ1-1	-	-	CARTGQPEAFF	TGTGCCAGAACAGGACAGCCTGAAGCTTTCTTT
TRBV4-1	TRBJ2-5	-	few	CASSQASFSRETQYF	TGCGCCAGCAGCCAAGCGTCCTTTAGCCGGGAGACCCAGTACTTC
TRBV5-1	TRBJ1-4	TRBD1	few	CASSLKGQLSGGLFF	TGCGCCAGCAGCTTGAAGGGACAGCTGTCGGGCGGACTGTTTTTT
TRBV7-2	TRBJ2-3	-	many	CASRHPRADSTDTQYF	TGTGCCAGCAGACACCCGAGGGCTGATAGCACAGATACGCAGTATTTT
TRBV6-2/TRBV6-3	TRBJ1-4	-	few	CASSYWTALATNEKLFF	TGTGCCAGCAGTTATTGGACAGCCCTGGCGACTAATGAAAAACTGTTTTTT
TRBV5-1	TRBJ2-5	TRBD2	-	CASSGSGDEETQYF	TGCGCCAGCAGCGGAAGCGGGGATGAAGAGACCCAGTACTTC
TRBV25-1	TRBJ2-3	TRBD2	many	CASIPWTSGRALDTQYF	TGTGCCAGCATTCCTTGGACTAGCGGGAGGGCCCTGGATACGCAGTATTTT
TRBV7-2	TRBJ2-1	TRBD1	-	CASSIQGYNEQFF	TGTGCCAGCAGCATACAGGGGTACAATGAGCAGTTCTTC
TRBV20-1	TRBJ2-4	-	few	CSARGRLLAKNIQYF	TGCAGTGCTAGAGGAAGACTTTTAGCCAAAAACATTCAGTACTTC
TRBV28	TRBJ2-5	TRBD2	many	CASSSGTRNQYF	TGTGCCAGCAGCTCCGGGACTAGAAACCAGTACTTC
TRBV6-5	TRBJ2-7	-	many	CASSYTRGQNEQYF	TGTGCCAGCAGTTACACAAGGGGTCAAAACGAGCAGTACTTC
TRBV19	TRBJ2-3	TRBD1	few	CASSMGLTGGDTQYF	TGTGCCAGTAGTATGGGTCTCACAGGGGGAGATACGCAGTATTTT
TRBV9	TRBJ2-5	TRBD2	-	CASSVGLALGETQYF	TGTGCCAGCAGCGTAGGACTAGCGTTAGGAGAGACCCAGTACTTC